The 20 T cell receptor beta chains reported below all come from one sample, sequenced in a study of somatic mutations in cytotoxic T cells in rheumatoid arthritis. Sequencing was performed with immunoSEQ multiplex PCR; in TCRdb, only in-frame clones are kept and a portion is missing. The table includes approximately 16,000 clones, nearly 80% detected once. Material: CD8+ T cells sorted from blood. The receptors originated from an adult with rheumatoid arthritis.

The chain joins TRBV25-1 to TRBJ2-3; possibly TRBD2 for D (5 bases). Germline V CDR1 and CDR2: MGHDK, SYGVNS. Between the trimmed V and J ends, which lost 0 bases and 2 bases, there was a span of 18 bases. The CDR3 has 18 residues. Written as DNA, the CDR3 is TGTGCCAGCAGTGAATATGCGCCAGGAGCGGTGAACACAGATACGCAGTATTTT. Residues: CASSEYAPGAVNTDTQYF. Using reference TRBV25-1 and TRBJ2-3 for the parts outside the CDR3, the full variable domain is EADIYQTPRYLVIGTGKKITLECSQTMGHDKMYWYQQDPGMELHLIHYSYGVNSTEKGDLSSESTVSRIRTEHFPLTLESARPSHTSQYLCASSEYAPGAVNTDTQYFGPGTRLTVL.

This chain links TRBV14 with TRBJ1-4, with 7 nucleotides matching TRBD1. The V gene's germline CDR1 is SGHDN and CDR2 FVKESK. The V gene end was trimmed by 4 bases and the J gene end by 4 bases; junction bases not matched to a gene: 6. The CDR3 is made up of 15 amino acids. CDR3 DNA: TGTGCCAGCAGCCTGTACAGGGGTCATAATGAAAAACTGTTTTTT. Translated, it gives CASSLYRGHNEKLFF.

V is TRBV4-2 and J is TRBJ1-5; possible D gene TRBD1, 6 bases. This CDR3 has 16 residues. CDR1 is LGHNA, CDR2 YNFKEQ, per germline. The V and J ends lost 0 bases and 2 bases respectively, with 11 bases between them. In DNA form, the CDR3 reads TGTGCCAGCAGCCAAGAAGGGGGAGGAGGCAATCAGCCCCAGCATTTT. This translates into CASSQEGGGGNQPQHF.

The gene calls are TRBV10-1 and TRBJ2-5; D may be TRBD1 (5 bases). CDR1 and CDR2 (germline): WNHNN, SYGVQD (reference sequence). The germline V and J ends were trimmed by 3 bases and 1 base, with 9 bases remaining between them. The CDR3 length is 14 residues. In nucleotides, the CDR3 is TGCGCCAGCAGTGACCCTGACAGCCAAGAGACCCAGTACTTC. Protein sequence: CASSDPDSQETQYF.

In its sample, this clone was seen once. Here the CDR3 reads CAWTGGTYGYTF. In nucleotides, the CDR3 is TGTGCCTGGACTGGCGGTACCTATGGCTACACCTTC. V usage is TRBV30 and J usage is TRBJ1-2, with no clear D. CDR1 and CDR2 from the germline V gene are GTSNPN and SVGIG (reference sequence). V lost 4 bases and J 4 bases, leaving 10 bases between the germline ends. The CDR3 is 12 residues long.

This clone was counted only a few times. The V call is TRBV30, the J call TRBJ1-2; D is undetermined. The germline V gene has CDR1 GTSNPN and CDR2 SVGIG (reference sequence). The CDR3 extends over 12 amino acids. V dropped 2 bases and J dropped 4 bases, with 8 bases sitting between them. As DNA, the CDR3 is TGTGCCTGGAGTTACGGCCTCTATGGCTACACCTTC. This gives the protein CAWSYGLYGYTF.

The V and J genes are TRBV5-4 and TRBJ2-2, with 7 bases that match TRBD2. Germline-derived CDR1 and CDR2 are SGHNT and YYREEE (reference sequence). V was clipped by 0 bases and J by 4 bases; unmatched bases: 6. This CDR3 region has 16 residues. The CDR3 DNA reads as TGTGCCAGCAGCTTGGCGGGGAGGGGTCTCACCGGGGAGCTGTTTTTT. As protein: CASSLAGRGLTGELFF.

J is TRBJ2-4 and V is TRBV6-5; TRBD1 is a possible D gene (6 bases). V shed 9 bases and J shed 2 bases, with 11 bases lying between them. Germline-derived CDR1 and CDR2 are MNHEY and SVGAGI. CDR3 length equals 13 residues. This chain's CDR3 is CASSGESKNIQYF. CDR3 in DNA: TGTGCCAGTTCAGGGGAGTCCAAAAACATTCAGTACTTC.

The chain couples TRBV6-6 to TRBJ2-7; TRBD1 matches at 8 bases. J was trimmed by 1 base and V by 6 bases; bases with no gene match: 8. CDR1 is MNHNY and CDR2 is SVGAGI in the germline V gene (reference sequence). This CDR3 is built from 15 residues. The CDR3, as DNA: TGTGCCAGCAGAGGCTTCGACAGGGGATCCTACGAGCAGTACTTC. It translates to CASRGFDRGSYEQYF.

The V call is TRBV7-8, the J call TRBJ2-1; 9 bases map to TRBD1. CDR3 length equals 15 residues. Trimming cost V 0 bases and J 6 bases; bases outside gene matches: 3. Looked up from germline, CDR1 is SGHVS and CDR2 is FQNEAQ. The CDR3 spells CASSLAGQGSNEQFF. CDR3 bases: TGTGCCAGCAGCTTAGCGGGACAGGGTAGCAATGAGCAGTTCTTC.

The J gene is TRBJ2-2, the V gene TRBV4-1; TRBD1 aligns across 7 bases. V was pared by 1 base and J by 8 bases, with 7 bases of the junction left unmatched. CDR1 and CDR2 from the germline V gene are MGHRA and YSYEKL. The CDR3 length is 15 residues. This chain's CDR3 is CASSQAQGEGGELFF. CDR3 in DNA: TGCGCCAGCAGCCAAGCTCAGGGGGAAGGGGGGGAGCTGTTTTTT.

The rearrangement links TRBV19 to TRBJ2-1; 12 nucleotides line up with TRBD2. CDR3 length: 15 amino acids. Trimming took 4 bases from V and 10 from J; bases not matched to a gene: 8. Germline V lookup: CDR1 LNHDA, CDR2 SQIVND (reference sequence). CDR3 bases: TGTGCCAGTAGTACGCTAGCGGGGGGGCCGATAGAGCAGTTCTTC. Protein sequence: CASSTLAGGPIEQFF.

The CDR3 loop is CASSVGRGAGAPYNEQFF. The CDR3 DNA reads TGTGCCAGCAGCGTAGGCAGGGGGGCGGGGGCCCCCTACAATGAGCAGTTCTTC. This chain uses TRBV9 with TRBJ2-1; D is tentatively TRBD1 or TRBD2 (7 bases each). The CDR3 extends over 18 amino acids. Trimming cost V 0 bases and J 2 bases, with 18 bases left between them. Per germline, CDR1 SGDLS and CDR2 YYNGEE.

The count of this clone is one. The J gene is TRBJ2-5, the V gene TRBV6-5, with D uncertain. Germline CDR1 is MNHEY and CDR2 is SVGAGI. V gave up 10 bases and J gave up 1 base, with 13 bases separating them. This CDR3 comprises 13 residues. CDR3 sequence: CATVGPTQETQYF. CDR3 bases: TGTGCCACCGTTGGGCCAACCCAAGAGACCCAGTACTTC.

This chain uses TRBV6-5 with TRBJ2-1, with no clear D. From germline, CDR1 is MNHEY and CDR2 SVGAGI. The germline V and J ends were trimmed by 2 bases and 4 bases, with 12 bases remaining between them. The CDR3 loop spans 15 amino acids. CDR3 amino acids: CASSYRLHAYNEQFF. The CDR3 DNA follows: TGTGCCAGCAGTTACAGGCTACACGCTTACAATGAGCAGTTCTTC.

This chain uses TRBV29-1 with TRBJ2-1; 10 bases are a match to TRBD1. The CDR3 is made up of 13 amino acids. With V trimmed by 5 bases and J by 10 bases, 8 bases remained unmatched. Looked up from germline, CDR1 is SQVTM and CDR2 is ANQGSEA. In DNA form, the CDR3 reads TGCAGCGTTAGACAGGGGGCATTTATGGAGCAGTTCTTC. Protein: CSVRQGAFMEQFF.

The chain combines TRBV27 with TRBJ2-7; 8 positions agree with TRBD1. The germline CDR1 and CDR2 sequences are MNHEY and SMNVEV (reference sequence). Trimming at V came to 5 bases and at J to 3 bases, leaving 6 bases not matched to a gene. The length of the CDR3 is 14 residues. CDR3 bases: TGTGCCAGCAGTACCGGGACAGGCAACTACGAGCAGTACTTC. The encoded protein is CASSTGTGNYEQYF.

The V and J genes are TRBV29-1 and TRBJ2-2, with no clear D. Trimming removed 4 bases at V and 7 bases at J, with 10 bases between. Looked up from germline, CDR1 is SQVTM and CDR2 is ANQGSEA. The CDR3 is made up of 12 amino acids. CDR3 in amino acids: CSVVVGRGELFF. The CDR3 DNA sequence: TGCAGCGTTGTAGTAGGGCGCGGGGAGCTGTTTTTT.

This clone was picked up a small number of times. A junction boundary mismatches the germline segment, possibly from a read error. CDR3 amino acids: CASSTKTGSLRF. As DNA, the CDR3 is TGTGCCAGCAGCACGAAGACAGGGAGCCTCCGCTTC. The genes are TRBV7-8 and TRBJ2-7; TRBD1 aligns across 7 bases. Germline V gene lookup returns CDR1 SGHVS and CDR2 FQNEAQ. The CDR3 consists of 12 residues.

This sequence joins TRBV7-9 and TRBJ1-1; no firm D call. Looked up from germline, CDR1 is SEHNR and CDR2 is FQNEAQ (reference sequence). This CDR3 region has 16 residues. Trimming pared 5 bases from V and 0 bases from J, leaving 16 bases between. The DNA of the CDR3 is TGTGCCAGCAGCCCCCCCCTTAGAGTCATGAACACTGAAGCTTTCTTT. This sequence encodes CASSPPLRVMNTEAFF. The full variable domain, its missing parts supplied by reference TRBV7-9 and TRBJ1-1, is DTGVSQNPRHKITKRGQNVTFRCDPISEHNRLYWYRQTLGQGPEFLTYFQNEAQLEKSRLLSDRFSAERPKGSFSTLEIQRTEQGDSAMYLCASSPPLRVMNTEAFFGQGTRLTVV.